The T cell receptor beta chain under discussion was sequenced for a study of control samples from healthy donors and cancer patients. The CDR3 sequence is 14 residues long. Germline lookup yields CDR1 MNHEY and CDR2 SVGAGI. V dropped 5 bases and J dropped 8 bases, with 18 bases sitting between them. Clones were sequenced by immunoSEQ multiplex PCR, and TCRdb holds only the in-frame ones, with some missing. The sample lists 260,000 or so clones, approximately 80% occurring once. Sequencing input: PBMCs. This sequence joins TRBV6-5 and TRBJ1-2; a possible D gene is TRBD1 (6 bases). The sequence was obtained from a woman in her sixties or seventies with lung cancer. CDR3 sequence: CASSQNRETGGYTF. The CDR3 DNA reads as TGTGCCAGCAGTCAGAACAGGGAGACGGGCGGCTACACCTTC.